This is a list of T cell receptor beta chains from one sample in a study of cytomegalovirus exposure and HLA in healthy donors. TCRdb's table, derived via immunoSEQ multiplex PCR, lists solely in-frame clones and lacks some. The table lists about 180,000 clones, 85% of them singletons. Input material: PBMCs. These receptors were obtained from a man aged 18 to 29 in good health and CMV-seropositive. Both conserved end residues are part of each CDR3. D genes are given only for firm matches. Clone size appears in some rows only: once, few, many, or a class for an expanded clone.

v_gene: TRBV28
abundance: -
d_gene: -
j_gene: TRBJ1-2
CDR3aa: CASLPLPQGPYGYTF
CDR3nt: TGTGCCAGCCTACCTCTCCCGCAGGGCCCATATGGCTACACCTTC

v_gene: TRBV28
abundance: -
d_gene: -
j_gene: TRBJ2-7
CDR3aa: CASSPDSLIYYEQYF
CDR3nt: TGTGCCAGCAGTCCCGACAGTTTAATTTATTACGAGCAGTACTTC

v_gene: TRBV7-9
abundance: -
d_gene: TRBD2
j_gene: TRBJ2-7
CDR3aa: CASSLVAGGREQYF
CDR3nt: TGTGCCAGCAGCTTAGTAGCGGGAGGGCGCGAGCAGTACTTC

v_gene: TRBV10-3
abundance: -
d_gene: TRBD1
j_gene: TRBJ2-6
CDR3aa: CAITGTGSVGANVLTF
CDR3nt: TGTGCCATCACCGGGACAGGGAGCGTCGGGGCCAACGTCCTGACTTTC

v_gene: TRBV7-9
abundance: -
d_gene: -
j_gene: TRBJ1-1
CDR3aa: CASSLLAGNTEAFF
CDR3nt: TGTGCCAGCAGCTTACTGGCAGGGAACACTGAAGCTTTCTTT

v_gene: TRBV5-1
abundance: -
d_gene: TRBD2
j_gene: TRBJ2-2
CDR3aa: CASSSSGTSGPGELFF
CDR3nt: TGCGCCAGCAGCTCCTCCGGGACTAGCGGTCCCGGGGAGCTGTTTTTT

v_gene: TRBV13
abundance: -
d_gene: TRBD2
j_gene: TRBJ2-5
CDR3aa: CASSLMSGRAAETQYF
CDR3nt: TGTGCCAGCAGCTTAATGTCCGGGAGGGCCGCGGAGACCCAGTACTTC

v_gene: TRBV6-4
abundance: -
d_gene: -
j_gene: TRBJ1-1
CDR3aa: CASRPPGANTEAFF
CDR3nt: TGTGCCAGCAGGCCCCCAGGGGCGAACACTGAAGCTTTCTTT

v_gene: TRBV30
abundance: once
d_gene: -
j_gene: TRBJ2-2
CDR3aa: CAWSLRTGELFF
CDR3nt: TGTGCCTGGAGTCTCAGGACCGGGGAGCTGTTTTTT

v_gene: TRBV11-2
abundance: -
d_gene: TRBD1
j_gene: TRBJ2-7
CDR3aa: CASSDTGGASYEQYF
CDR3nt: TGTGCCAGCAGCGATACAGGGGGCGCTTCCTACGAGCAGTACTTC

v_gene: TRBV4-1
abundance: -
d_gene: TRBD1
j_gene: TRBJ1-4
CDR3aa: CASTSGQVATNEKLFF
CDR3nt: TGCGCCAGCACCTCGGGACAGGTAGCAACTAATGAAAAACTGTTTTTT

v_gene: TRBV27
abundance: -
d_gene: -
j_gene: TRBJ2-7
CDR3aa: CASKPGKLSDEQYF
CDR3nt: TGTGCCAGCAAGCCAGGGAAATTGTCCGACGAGCAGTACTTC

v_gene: TRBV6-5
abundance: -
d_gene: -
j_gene: TRBJ1-4
CDR3aa: CASTKISRLNEKLFF
CDR3nt: TGTGCCAGCACCAAAATCTCGAGACTTAATGAAAAACTGTTTTTT

v_gene: TRBV11-2
abundance: -
d_gene: TRBD1
j_gene: TRBJ1-5
CDR3aa: CASSLGQGGQPQHF
CDR3nt: TGTGCCAGCAGCTTAGGACAGGGAGGTCAGCCCCAGCATTTT

v_gene: TRBV9
abundance: -
d_gene: TRBD1
j_gene: TRBJ2-1
CDR3aa: CASSADRGRYNEQFF
CDR3nt: TGTGCCAGCAGCGCCGACAGGGGGAGGTACAATGAGCAGTTCTTC

v_gene: TRBV29-1
abundance: -
d_gene: -
j_gene: TRBJ1-2
CDR3aa: CSVDGAALYGYTF
CDR3nt: TGCAGCGTTGATGGGGCCGCACTCTATGGCTACACCTTC

v_gene: TRBV30
abundance: few
d_gene: -
j_gene: TRBJ2-7
CDR3aa: CAWRGGFAYEQYF
CDR3nt: TGTGCCTGGAGGGGGGGATTCGCCTACGAGCAGTACTTC

v_gene: TRBV27
abundance: -
d_gene: TRBD1
j_gene: TRBJ2-1
CDR3aa: CASSFRTGEYNEQFF
CDR3nt: TGTGCCAGCAGTTTTCGGACAGGGGAGTACAATGAGCAGTTCTTC

v_gene: TRBV5-1
abundance: -
d_gene: TRBD1
j_gene: TRBJ2-7
CDR3aa: CASSPGTGDLGEQYF
CDR3nt: TGCGCCAGCAGCCCTGGGACAGGGGACCTGGGGGAGCAGTACTTC

v_gene: TRBV27
abundance: -
d_gene: -
j_gene: TRBJ2-3
CDR3aa: CASSIQASTDTQYF
CDR3nt: TGTGCCAGCAGTATACAGGCTAGCACAGATACGCAGTATTTT

v_gene: TRBV7-9
abundance: once
d_gene: TRBD1
j_gene: TRBJ1-1
CDR3aa: CASSLVQGDPATEAFF
CDR3nt: TGTGCCAGCAGCTTAGTTCAGGGGGATCCCGCCACTGAAGCTTTCTTT

v_gene: TRBV5-1
abundance: -
d_gene: TRBD1
j_gene: TRBJ2-5
CDR3aa: CASSLAGTGKETQYF
CDR3nt: TGCGCCAGCAGCTTGGCCGGGACAGGGAAAGAGACCCAGTACTTC

v_gene: TRBV10-3
abundance: -
d_gene: TRBD2
j_gene: TRBJ2-3
CDR3aa: CAISSGTSGSTDTQYF
CDR3nt: TGTGCCATCAGTTCCGGGACTAGCGGGAGTACAGATACGCAGTATTTT

v_gene: TRBV28
abundance: -
d_gene: -
j_gene: TRBJ2-7
CDR3aa: CASSDRSSYEQYF
CDR3nt: TGTGCCAGCAGTGACAGGAGCTCCTACGAGCAGTACTTC

v_gene: TRBV11-3
abundance: -
d_gene: TRBD2
j_gene: TRBJ2-1
CDR3aa: CASRLAVTYNEQFF
CDR3nt: TGTGCCAGCAGACTAGCGGTTACCTACAATGAGCAGTTCTTC

v_gene: TRBV2
abundance: few
d_gene: -
j_gene: TRBJ1-2
CDR3aa: CASSDPGTGYTF
CDR3nt: TGTGCCAGCAGTGATCCTGGGACAGGCTACACCTTC

v_gene: TRBV10-2
abundance: -
d_gene: TRBD1
j_gene: TRBJ1-4
CDR3aa: CASKSGQTGRLEKLFF
CDR3nt: TGCGCCAGCAAAAGCGGTCAGACAGGGCGACTTGAAAAACTGTTTTTT

v_gene: TRBV5-1
abundance: -
d_gene: TRBD2
j_gene: TRBJ2-1
CDR3aa: CASSPGLAGVDEQFF
CDR3nt: TGCGCCAGCAGCCCGGGACTAGCGGGAGTAGATGAGCAGTTCTTC

v_gene: TRBV5-1
abundance: -
d_gene: -
j_gene: TRBJ2-6
CDR3aa: CASSSGRSGANVLTF
CDR3nt: TGCGCCAGCAGTTCTGGGCGCTCTGGGGCCAACGTCCTGACTTTC

v_gene: TRBV4-1
abundance: -
d_gene: -
j_gene: TRBJ2-5
CDR3aa: CASKRSGTSVTLLRYF
CDR3nt: TGCGCCAGCAAGAGAAGCGGGACATCGGTAACCCTTTTACGGTACTTC

v_gene: TRBV7-3
abundance: -
d_gene: TRBD1
j_gene: TRBJ1-2
CDR3aa: CASSSSQGGGYTF
CDR3nt: TGTGCCAGCAGCTCATCACAGGGGGGCGGCTACACCTTC

v_gene: TRBV27
abundance: -
d_gene: -
j_gene: TRBJ2-7
CDR3aa: CASRTLGYEQYF
CDR3nt: TGTGCCAGCAGGACCCTAGGATACGAGCAGTACTTC

v_gene: TRBV6-5
abundance: -
d_gene: -
j_gene: TRBJ2-5
CDR3aa: CASSYSTTDGETQYF
CDR3nt: TGTGCCAGCAGTTACTCGACTACTGATGGGGAGACCCAGTACTTC

v_gene: TRBV7-8
abundance: -
d_gene: -
j_gene: TRBJ1-6
CDR3aa: CASSLAGRGNSPLHF
CDR3nt: TGTGCCAGCAGCTTAGCGGGCAGGGGAAATTCACCCCTCCACTTT

v_gene: TRBV6-5
abundance: -
d_gene: -
j_gene: TRBJ2-5
CDR3aa: CASSYVGGGGTQYF
CDR3nt: TGTGCCAGCAGTTACGTGGGAGGGGGGGGGACCCAGTACTTC

v_gene: TRBV4-1
abundance: -
d_gene: -
j_gene: TRBJ1-1
CDR3aa: CASSLTFGGNTEAFF
CDR3nt: TGCGCCAGCAGCCTTACTTTTGGAGGGAACACTGAAGCTTTCTTT

v_gene: TRBV4-2
abundance: once
d_gene: TRBD2
j_gene: TRBJ2-7
CDR3aa: CASSQDSGLAAEQYF
CDR3nt: TGTGCCAGCAGCCAAGACTCGGGACTAGCGGCCGAGCAGTACTTC

v_gene: TRBV4-1
abundance: -
d_gene: -
j_gene: TRBJ1-2
CDR3aa: CASSQVGTFDYGYTF
CDR3nt: TGCGCCAGCAGCCAAGTAGGGACATTCGACTATGGCTACACCTTC

v_gene: TRBV19
abundance: -
d_gene: TRBD1
j_gene: TRBJ2-2
CDR3aa: CASSILDRGRGTGELFF
CDR3nt: TGTGCCAGTAGTATACTCGACAGGGGGCGAGGCACCGGGGAGCTGTTTTTT

v_gene: TRBV28
abundance: -
d_gene: TRBD1
j_gene: TRBJ1-1
CDR3aa: CASSLGGQGAEAFF
CDR3nt: TGTGCCAGCAGTTTAGGGGGACAGGGGGCCGAAGCTTTCTTT

v_gene: TRBV5-4
abundance: -
d_gene: TRBD1
j_gene: TRBJ1-3
CDR3aa: CASSLGGRTGAGNTIYF
CDR3nt: TGTGCCAGCAGCTTGGGAGGGCGGACAGGTGCTGGAAACACCATATATTTT

v_gene: TRBV5-6
abundance: -
d_gene: -
j_gene: TRBJ1-1
CDR3aa: CASSWARMNTEAFF
CDR3nt: TGTGCCAGCAGCTGGGCTCGGATGAACACTGAAGCTTTCTTT

v_gene: TRBV2
abundance: -
d_gene: TRBD2
j_gene: TRBJ2-1
CDR3aa: CAISLPRGLGLAGGINEQFF
CDR3nt: TGTGCCATCTCCCTTCCTCGGGGCCTCGGACTAGCGGGGGGCATCAATGAGCAGTTCTTC

v_gene: TRBV28
abundance: few
d_gene: TRBD1
j_gene: TRBJ1-5
CDR3aa: CASSPGQGARQPQHF
CDR3nt: TGTGCCAGCAGTCCCGGACAGGGGGCTAGGCAGCCCCAGCATTTT

v_gene: TRBV4-2
abundance: -
d_gene: -
j_gene: TRBJ2-3
CDR3aa: CASSQVEADTQYF
CDR3nt: TGTGCCAGCAGCCAAGTAGAGGCAGATACGCAGTATTTT

v_gene: TRBV28
abundance: -
d_gene: -
j_gene: TRBJ2-3
CDR3aa: CASSYIGGSTGSTDTQYF
CDR3nt: TGTGCCAGCAGTTACATCGGCGGATCTACGGGGAGCACAGATACGCAGTATTTT

v_gene: TRBV13
abundance: -
d_gene: TRBD1
j_gene: TRBJ1-2
CDR3aa: CASSRLWLVQGRGYTF
CDR3nt: TGTGCCAGCAGCAGGCTTTGGCTCGTACAGGGGCGAGGCTACACCTTC

v_gene: TRBV5-3
abundance: -
d_gene: -
j_gene: TRBJ1-1
CDR3aa: CARSVQGEAFF
CDR3nt: TGTGCCAGAAGCGTACAGGGAGAAGCTTTCTTT